The clone carrying this T cell receptor (beta chain) has a count of ten or more. The antigen is unknown. This record comes from a study of CD8 T cells in ankylosing spondylitis. The study's findings and limits: Researchers report that disease-linked clones proved CD8+ and relatively rare in peripheral blood. A TCR beta motif of 7 to 9 highly homologous variants seemed to mark ankylosing spondylitis blood. Enrichment of disease-linked clones was reportedly significant in matched ankylosing spondylitis synovial fluid.

TCR beta libraries were made by quantitative 5'-RACE with molecular barcodes. TCRdb reanalysed the 5' RACE reads using MiXCR and keeps one entry per CDR3 protein. The repertoire holds 150,000 to 200,000 distinct CDR3 sequences, with about 20% as singletons. Between the trimmed V and J ends, which lost 1 base and 2 bases, there was a span of 9 bases. Looked up from germline, CDR1 is SEHNR and CDR2 is FQNEAQ (reference sequence). This CDR3 has 14 amino acids. The origin of this receptor is a male donor between 5 and 35 years old with ankylosing spondylitis or in good health (not recorded which). The source material was blood, either unsorted or a sorted T cell fraction (not recorded which). This chain links TRBV7-9 with TRBJ2-7; maybe TRBD1 (5 bases). The chain's CDR3 is CASSLGQGAYEQYF. The CDR3 bases are TGTGCCAGCAGCTTAGGGCAGGGCGCCTACGAGCAGTACTTC.